Listed here are 29 T cell receptor beta chains from one sample, sequenced in a study of CD8 T cells in Susac syndrome. Reverse transcription of about 0.5 to 1 ug RNA used random hexamers. MiXCR, applied by TCRdb to the immunoSEQ multiplex PCR reads, yields one record per CDR3 protein. The sample contains 80,000 to 90,000 distinct CDR3 sequences, approximately 92% of which appear only once. The sequenced sample consisted of CD8+ T cells from PBMCs. Source of these receptors: a human donor in good health.

The chain is built from TRBV27 and TRBJ2-2, with D perhaps TRBD2 (6 bases). Germline assignment: CDR1 MNHEY and CDR2 SMNVEV (reference sequence). Trimming pared 3 bases from V and 6 bases from J, leaving 14 bases between. This CDR3 is 15 amino acids long. The CDR3 DNA is TGTGCCAGCAGTTTTGGTGACGGAGGGTCCGGGGAGCTGTTTTTT. It yields the protein CASSFGDGGSGELFF.

The chain uses TRBV24-1 and TRBJ2-1; 9 bases fit TRBD2. Germline CDR1 is KGHDR and CDR2 is SFDVKD. There are 16 residues in the CDR3. The V and J ends lost 0 bases and 6 bases, in that order; junction bases with no gene match: 5. CDR3 loop: CATSDLGSGGLNEQFF. CDR3 DNA sequence: TGTGCCACCAGTGATTTGGGAAGCGGGGGGCTCAATGAGCAGTTCTTC.

The rearrangement uses TRBV2 and TRBJ1-1; possible D gene TRBD1, 5 bases. The CDR3 loop spans 15 amino acids. V dropped 2 bases and J dropped 3 bases, with 13 bases sitting between them. The germline gives CDR1 SNHLY, CDR2 FYNNEI. CDR3: CASSELQGRDTEAFF. The CDR3 DNA follows: TGTGCCAGCAGTGAACTGCAGGGCCGGGACACTGAAGCTTTCTTT.

The chain recombines TRBV12-3 or TRBV12-4 with TRBJ1-4; D is unresolved. Between the trimmed V and J ends, which lost 4 bases and 0 bases, there was a span of 15 bases. The CDR3 covers 17 residues. CDR3 in amino acids: CASSSYPPGATNEKLFF. The CDR3 nucleotides read TGTGCCAGCAGTTCTTATCCACCCGGGGCAACTAATGAAAAACTGTTTTTT.

The gene calls are TRBV20-1 and TRBJ2-1, with D unclear. V shed 0 bases and J shed 0 bases, with 12 bases lying between them. The CDR3 extends over 16 amino acids. In germline, CDR1 is DFQATT, CDR2 SNEGSKA (reference sequence). CDR3 sequence: CSARDRGPGSYNEQFF. The CDR3 nucleotides are TGCAGTGCTAGAGATCGCGGCCCGGGCTCCTACAATGAGCAGTTCTTC.

The gene calls are TRBV14 and TRBJ2-5; D not certain. The J call may be faulty, since TRBJ2-1 better matches the DNA end. CDR1 SGHDN and CDR2 FVKESK come from the germline V gene. The CDR3 totals 13 residues. Written as DNA, the CDR3 is TGTGCCAGCAGCCAAGTTTTCGGATCGACCCAGTTCTTC. Translating gives CASSQVFGSTQFF.

The V call is TRBV3-1, the J call TRBJ2-1; D possibly uses TRBD1 or TRBD2 (5 bases each). V was shortened by 0 bases and J by 5 bases, with 20 bases between the two germline ends. The CDR3 runs to 18 residues. Looked up from germline, CDR1 is LGHDT and CDR2 is YNNKEL (reference sequence). The CDR3, as DNA: TGTGCCAGCAGCCAAGAAGGGGAAGAGGGGCCCCCCGACAATGAGCAGTTCTTC. This codes for CASSQEGEEGPPDNEQFF.

This chain connects TRBV11-2 to TRBJ2-5; maybe TRBD1 (6 bases). CDR1 SGHAT and CDR2 FQNNGV come from the germline V gene. CDR3 length: 16 residues. V was clipped by 5 bases and J by 5 bases, with 21 bases between them. CDR3 nucleotides: TGTGCCAGCAGCCTGGGTTCCATCTTTAGGGGGGAGACCCAGTACTTC. This gives the protein CASSLGSIFRGETQYF. Variable domain in full (rest from reference TRBV11-2 and TRBJ2-5): EAGVAQSPRYKIIEKRQSVAFWCNPISGHATLYWYQQILGQGPKLLIQFQNNGVVDDSQLPKDRFSAERLKGVDSTLKIQPAKLEDSAVYLCASSLGSIFRGETQYFGPGTRLLVL.

The chain uses TRBV9 and TRBJ1-5, with a possible D match to TRBD1 (5 bases). Germline V gene sequence: CDR1 SGDLS, CDR2 YYNGEE. V was clipped by 4 bases and J by 3 bases, with 14 bases between them. The CDR3 contains 15 residues. The CDR3 sequence: CASSPVGDNNQPQHF. The DNA of the CDR3 is TGTGCCAGCAGCCCCGTGGGGGATAACAATCAGCCCCAGCATTTT.

The J gene is TRBJ2-7, the V gene TRBV5-6; no firm D call. Trimming removed 4 bases at V and 0 bases at J, with 14 bases between. Per germline, CDR1 SGHDT and CDR2 YYEEEE. The CDR3 runs to 15 residues. The CDR3 bases are TGTGCCAGCAGCCCGTTCGGCCTTTTCTCCTACGAGCAGTACTTC. It translates to CASSPFGLFSYEQYF.

This clonotype appeared a few times. This rearrangement joins TRBV29-1 to TRBJ1-1, with unresolved D. Trimming removed 4 bases from V and 6 bases from J, with 12 bases in between. CDR3 length: 12 residues. Germline CDR1 is SQVTM and CDR2 is ANQGSEA. CDR3 amino acids: CSVAWGGSEAFF. The CDR3 coding sequence is TGCAGCGTTGCCTGGGGTGGGTCTGAAGCTTTCTTT.

The J gene is TRBJ2-5, the V gene TRBV3-1; tentatively, D is TRBD1 (5 bases). The V end lost 3 bases, the J end lost 1 base, and 9 bases lay between the germline ends. The CDR3 consists of 14 residues. Germline V gene data show CDR1 as LGHDT and CDR2 as YNNKEL (reference sequence). CDR3 nucleotide sequence: TGTGCCAGCAGCCATGGGGCCCTCCAAGAGACCCAGTACTTC. It encodes CASSHGALQETQYF.

The V call is TRBV13, the J call TRBJ2-5; no firm D call. V dropped 5 bases and J dropped 5 bases, with 15 bases sitting between them. The CDR3 is made up of 14 amino acids. Germline lookup yields CDR1 PRHDT and CDR2 FYEKMQ (reference sequence). The DNA for the CDR3 is TGTGCCAGCAGCCCCCAAGCTAGTAAGGAGACCCAGTACTTC. The encoded protein is CASSPQASKETQYF.

This clonotype was counted once. CDR3: CASRYSFALRRDSPLHF. The CDR3 DNA sequence: TGTGCCAGCAGGTACTCCTTCGCCCTAAGGCGCGATTCACCCCTCCACTTT. The chain combines TRBV27 with TRBJ1-6, with unresolved D. Germline assignment: CDR1 MNHEY and CDR2 SMNVEV (reference sequence). V was cut by 6 bases and J by 8 bases, with 23 bases left in between. The CDR3 spans 17 residues.

CDR3 region: CASSQEGGLDYGYTF. In nucleotides, the CDR3 is TGTGCCAGCAGTCAAGAGGGGGGACTCGACTATGGCTACACCTTC. This chain uses TRBV7-6 with TRBJ1-2, with D maybe TRBD1 (6 bases). Trimming shortened V by 6 bases and J by 3 bases, and 17 bases separated the two germline ends. CDR1 is SGHVS and CDR2 is FNYEAQ in the germline V gene. There are 15 residues in the CDR3. The entire variable domain, with the rest obtained from reference TRBV7-6 and TRBJ1-2, is as follows: GAGVSQSPRYKVTKRGQDVALRCDPISGHVSLYWYRQALGQGPEFLTYFNYEAQQDKSGLPNDRFSAERPEGSISTLTIQRTEQRDSAMYRCASSQEGGLDYGYTFGSGTRLTVV.

The chain carries TRBV29-1 and TRBJ1-2; D is undetermined. The CDR3 length is 12 residues. V lost 0 bases, J lost 6 bases, and 8 bases lay in between. The germline gives CDR1 SQVTM, CDR2 ANQGSEA. In DNA form, the CDR3 reads TGCAGCGTTGAAGATCCCACGGATGGCTACACCTTC. It yields the protein CSVEDPTDGYTF.

This clonotype has only one observation. The rearrangement links TRBV13 to TRBJ1-1, with unresolved D. Germline CDR1 PRHDT, CDR2 FYEKMQ (reference sequence). V lost 7 bases, J lost 0 bases, and 18 bases lay in between. There are 16 residues in the CDR3. The CDR3 sequence: CASMGNPAAVNTEAFF. The CDR3 DNA reads as TGTGCCAGCATGGGGAACCCCGCTGCGGTGAACACTGAAGCTTTCTTT.

The genes are TRBV12-3 or TRBV12-4 and TRBJ1-2; the D gene is possibly TRBD1 (5 bases). The CDR3 contains 13 residues. Between the trimmed V and J ends, which lost 4 bases and 5 bases, there was a span of 11 bases. Here the CDR3 reads CASSYGGGYGYTF. CDR3 in DNA: TGTGCCAGCAGTTACGGGGGGGGGTATGGCTACACCTTC.

This chain joins TRBV14 and TRBJ1-1; D unclear. Trimming removed 0 bases from V and 3 bases from J, with 5 bases in between. Germline V gene lookup returns CDR1 SGHDN and CDR2 FVKESK. The CDR3 sequence is 13 residues long. For the CDR3, the DNA is TGTGCCAGCAGCCAAGAGCTTTACACTGAAGCTTTCTTT. This encodes CASSQELYTEAFF. Variable domain in full (rest from reference TRBV14 and TRBJ1-1): EAGVTQFPSHSVIEKGQTVTLRCDPISGHDNLYWYRRVMGKEIKFLLHFVKESKQDESGMPNNRFLAERTGGTYSTLKVQPAELEDSGVYFCASSQELYTEAFFGQGTRLTVV.

The genes are TRBV5-6 and TRBJ2-7; D is possibly TRBD1 (6 bases). CDR1 is SGHDT, CDR2 YYEEEE, per germline. Deletions cut 4 bases from V and 2 bases from J, with 10 bases between. The CDR3 contains 13 residues. The CDR3 DNA sequence: TGTGCCAGCAGCAACAGGGCAGCCTACGAGCAGTACTTC. Translated, it gives CASSNRAAYEQYF.

This rearrangement joins TRBV3-1 to TRBJ2-7, with 7 bases identical to TRBD2. The V gene's germline CDR1 is LGHDT and CDR2 YNNKEL (reference sequence). The CDR3 runs to 13 residues. The junction had 10 bases not matched to a gene; V was cut back by 8 bases and J by 6 bases. Here the CDR3 reads CASSKGGGFEQYF. The CDR3 region has the DNA TGTGCCAGCTCAAAGGGCGGGGGTTTCGAGCAGTACTTC.

The chain carries TRBV4-1 and TRBJ1-6; 7 bases match TRBD1. Per the germline V gene, CDR1 is MGHRA and CDR2 is YSYEKL. There are 15 residues in the CDR3. The V segment lost 3 bases and the J segment 7 bases; nucleotides outside the gene matches: 6. CDR3 amino acids: CASSQPGQPNSPLHF. CDR3 coding DNA: TGCGCCAGCAGCCAGCCGGGACAGCCAAATTCACCCCTCCACTTT.

V gene TRBV29-1 combines with J gene TRBJ1-5; D is unclear. Germline lookup yields CDR1 SQVTM and CDR2 ANQGSEA. This CDR3 has 14 residues. Trimming removed 2 bases at V and 1 base at J, with 9 bases between. CDR3 residues: CSVEPGPSNQPQHF. The CDR3 nucleotides read TGCAGCGTTGAACCAGGCCCGAGCAATCAGCCCCAGCATTTT.

The chain recombines TRBV4-1 with TRBJ1-1; D not certain. Germline CDR1 and CDR2: MGHRA and YSYEKL. The CDR3 extends over 13 amino acids. Between the trimmed V and J ends, which lost 1 base and 4 bases, there was a span of 7 bases. DNA of the CDR3: TGCGCCAGCAGCCAAGTCGGGATCACTGAAGCTTTCTTT. Translation gives CASSQVGITEAFF.

This rearrangement joins TRBV5-1 to TRBJ1-2; 11 bases agree with TRBD1. J gave up 8 bases and V 3 bases, and 3 bases lay outside the gene matches. From germline, CDR1 is SGHRS and CDR2 YFSETQ. The CDR3 runs 13 residues. CDR3 protein: CASSWTGGDGYTF. The CDR3, as DNA: TGCGCCAGCAGCTGGACAGGGGGCGACGGCTACACCTTC.

The chain carries TRBV6-5 and TRBJ2-7; 8 nucleotides align to TRBD2. Germline CDR1 reads MNHEY; CDR2 reads SVGAGI. V dropped 4 bases and J dropped 4; count of bases not matched to a gene: 9. There are 15 residues in the CDR3. CDR3 region: CASSSPREGEYEQYF. CDR3 sequence (DNA): TGTGCCAGCAGTTCCCCCCGGGAGGGCGAGTACGAGCAGTACTTC.

This rearrangement joins TRBV29-1 to TRBJ1-5; TRBD1 agrees at 7 bases. CDR1 and CDR2 from the germline V gene are SQVTM and ANQGSEA. This CDR3 comprises 14 residues. Germline trimming cut 8 bases from V and 6 bases from J; bases unmatched to any gene: 13. The CDR3 sequence is CSIHHRGAVQPQHF. The DNA of the CDR3 is TGCAGCATCCACCACAGGGGAGCGGTTCAGCCCCAGCATTTT.

The genes are TRBV4-2 and TRBJ2-4; D remains ambiguous. The CDR3 length is 17 residues. V was pared by 0 bases and J by 4 bases, with 16 bases between. Per germline, CDR1 LGHNA and CDR2 YNFKEQ. The CDR3 sequence: CASSQDKAAGLKNIQYF. CDR3 coding DNA: TGTGCCAGCAGCCAAGATAAGGCGGCAGGCCTTAAAAACATTCAGTACTTC.

The chain is built from TRBV5-1 and TRBJ2-5; no reliable D call. Per germline, CDR1 SGHRS and CDR2 YFSETQ. There are 14 residues in the CDR3. The germline V and J ends were trimmed by 1 base and 2 bases, with 9 bases remaining between them. In nucleotides, the CDR3 is TGCGCCAGCAGCTTGTATAGGGATCAAGAGACCCAGTACTTC. Residues: CASSLYRDQETQYF.